This T cell receptor beta chain was recovered during a study of blood T cell repertoires in COVID-19 (dated by TCRdb to 2020 to 2022). Background for the entire study: Collaborator samples came from the United States, Italy and Spain and covered acute and convalescent phases of COVID-19. The repertoires were released in a freely available public database intended as a resource for research on the immune response to SARS-CoV-2. Where HLA class I and class II types were available, the types were taken from metadata supplied by the sample provider, not from assay-based typing. Sample metadata almost always included a de-identified subject ID, COVID-19 status, age in years and sex. The samples were drawn from the first 160 participants of the ongoing ImmuneRACE study and from 1,254 subjects provided by 6 global collaborators. Subjects who had been exposed to COVID-19, were actively infected with it, or had recovered from it provided the deeply sampled blood TCRbeta repertoires that made up the dataset. The material from the prospective study consisted of cDNA or gDNA derived from T cells, B-cell-depleted T cells, or PBMCs. General conclusions and limits of the study: Clinical and demographic metadata were provided uncurated, with the amount varying by source and participant.

Collaborating institutions collected whole blood in K2EDTA tubes following their own protocols. For TCRbeta analysis, collaborators shipped samples in one of three forms: frozen whole blood, isolated PBMCs, or DNA extracted from either of those sample types. The immunoSEQ Assay, a bias-controlled multiplex PCR, was used to amplify TCRbeta CDR3 regions from genomic DNA. Per the source publication's procedure: Within the assay, amplification of reference gene primers was used to estimate how many nucleated cells each sample contained. To quantify the absolute abundance of each unique TCRbeta CDR3 rearrangement, sequence reads were collapsed and filtered. For each sample, productive Simpson clonality was calculated as the square root of Simpson's diversity index over productive rearrangements. This is the immuneACCESS table as TCRdb keeps it, with only in-frame sequences that have V and J called. A part of the clones is gone; compared with another copy, unresolved V genes explain less than half, and the rest is unexplained. That table furnishes V, J and clone size, whereas the DNA furnished D and trimming. The sample data list 88,000 or so clones, and 70% to 80% of these were observed just once. In total, the top ten clones hold about a quarter of the sample.

This clone occurred once. What antigen it recognizes has not been identified. There are no base qualities to consult, and no much larger clone falls within one base. The CDR3 sequence holds 14 residues, the cysteine and phenylalanine included. Only the CDR3 portion is preserved as DNA: 42 bases, with reading frame beginning at the first base. CDR1 MNHEY and CDR2 SVGEGT were looked up in the germline V gene. The junction carries 24 bases between V and J, which are trimmed by 9 bases and 9 bases respectively. Recombination joined TRBV6-2 or TRBV6-3 with TRBJ2-7; possibly the D gene is TRBD2, per 6 matching bases. The sequenced material came from peripheral blood. This sequence originates from a human donor in a cohort sampled during active COVID-19. In nucleotides, the sequence is TGTGCCAGAAGTGACTGGGACTCCAAAGGGTTGCAGTACTTC. Translated, it reads CARSDWDSKGLQYF.